This passage covers 24 T cell receptor beta chains from one sample sequenced in a study of T cells in tuberculosis. Time point denoted: new active TB diagnosis, blood taken before or within 7 days of starting treatment. Measured with immunoSEQ multiplex PCR; TCRdb has only the in-frame clones, and not every one. The sample gives tens of thousands of clones, about 82% of which show up once; roughly 5.2% is in the top ten. Sequences were derived from PBMCs, sampled at tuberculosis diagnosis. The receptors come from an adult with tuberculosis.

The chain uses TRBV9 and TRBJ2-1; no reliable D call. This CDR3 has 16 amino acids. Trimming stripped 3 bases from V and 1 base from J, with 14 bases between. Germline-derived CDR1 and CDR2 are SGDLS and YYNGEE. CDR3 protein: CASSADTWPSYNEQFF. The CDR3 nucleotides read TGTGCCAGCAGCGCCGATACGTGGCCATCCTACAATGAGCAGTTCTTC.

This chain joins TRBV7-2 and TRBJ1-2; 11 bases agree with TRBD1. The germline V gene has CDR1 SGHTA and CDR2 FQGNSA. After removal of 7 bases from V and 8 bases from J, the junction contained 6 bases not matched to a gene. The CDR3 runs to 13 residues. The CDR3 spells CASIGQGAVGYTF. The CDR3 nucleotides read TGTGCCAGCATCGGACAGGGGGCGGTCGGCTACACCTTC.

This chain connects TRBV4-1 to TRBJ2-4; 13 nucleotides agree with TRBD2. V lost 4 bases, J lost 0 bases, and 3 bases stayed unmatched. Germline values: CDR1 MGHRA, CDR2 YSYEKL. The CDR3 length is 17 residues. The CDR3 DNA reads as TGCGCCAGCAGCCCCGGACTAGCGGGAGAAGCCAAAAACATTCAGTACTTC. Its translation is CASSPGLAGEAKNIQYF.

The V gene is TRBV11-2, the J gene TRBJ2-7, with D maybe TRBD1 (6 bases). The ends were cut back, 1 base at V and 12 bases at J, with 16 bases in the middle. CDR1 and CDR2 from the germline V gene are SGHAT and FQNNGV. This CDR3 has 13 residues. The CDR3 here is CASSLGARGMMYF. The CDR3 coding sequence is TGTGCCAGCAGCTTAGGGGCCAGGGGTATGATGTACTTC.

This clone was found once. This chain connects TRBV6-1 to TRBJ1-1; TRBD1 aligns across 7 bases. Per the germline V gene, CDR1 is MNHNS and CDR2 is SASEGT. CDR3 length equals 14 residues. V shed 6 bases and J 4 bases; nucleotides not matched to a gene: 8. CDR3 amino acids: CASSGRGGVTEAFF. In nucleotides, the CDR3 is TGTGCCAGCAGCGGGAGAGGGGGCGTCACTGAAGCTTTCTTT.

The chain recombines TRBV11-2 with TRBJ2-7, with 9 positions matching TRBD1. The germline CDR1 and CDR2 sequences are SGHAT and FQNNGV. V was pared by 3 bases and J by 6 bases, with 9 bases of the junction left unmatched. The CDR3 covers 15 residues. The CDR3 loop is CASSFTSGQGGEQYF. The CDR3 DNA follows: TGTGCCAGCAGCTTCACTTCGGGACAGGGAGGCGAGCAGTACTTC.

About this clone itself: Within the sample, other DNA sequences also encode this same CDR3. This chain links TRBV6-1 with TRBJ2-5, with 9 nucleotides matching TRBD1. Germline CDR1 MNHNS, CDR2 SASEGT. CDR3 size: 13 residues. V lost 5 bases, J lost 5 bases, and 3 bases stayed unmatched. CDR3 protein: CASSRDRDETQYF. CDR3 nucleotides: TGTGCCAGCAGTCGGGACAGGGATGAGACCCAGTACTTC.

V usage is TRBV6-4 and J usage is TRBJ1-2, with TRBD1 matching over 9 bases. This CDR3 comprises 14 residues. With 8 bases clipped from V and 3 bases from J, the junction kept 7 bases outside the gene matches. Looked up from germline, CDR1 is MRHNA and CDR2 is SNTAGT. The CDR3: CASSRQGDDYGYTF. In DNA, the CDR3 is TGTGCCAGCTCCCGACAGGGGGACGACTATGGCTACACCTTC.

The gene calls are TRBV10-3 and TRBJ1-1; D might be TRBD1 (5 bases). This CDR3 has 13 residues. Germline loops: CDR1 ENHRY, CDR2 SYGVKD. Trimming pared 0 bases from V and 8 bases from J, leaving 10 bases between. This chain's CDR3 is CAISESTVREAFF. The CDR3 DNA is TGTGCCATCAGTGAGTCGACAGTAAGAGAAGCTTTCTTT.

The chain joins TRBV11-3 to TRBJ2-5, with D hard to call. The V end was cut by 4 bases, the J end by 9 bases, with 9 bases between. The CDR3 spans 11 residues. Germline CDR1 SGHNT, CDR2 YENEEA. The CDR3 loop reads CASSSDGSQYF. For the CDR3, the DNA is TGTGCCAGCAGCTCAGACGGGTCCCAGTACTTC.

This clone has only a few counts. The gene calls are TRBV28 and TRBJ2-7; 10 bases align to TRBD1. Germline CDR1 is MDHEN and CDR2 is SYDVKM. V was clipped by 6 bases and J by 3 bases; unmatched bases: 8. This CDR3 comprises 15 residues. The CDR3 sequence: CASSPGTGDLYEQYF. The CDR3 DNA follows: TGTGCCAGCAGCCCCGGGACAGGGGACCTCTACGAGCAGTACTTC.

J is TRBJ1-6 and V is TRBV5-4, with D maybe TRBD1 (5 bases). The CDR3 has 14 amino acids. CDR1 is SGHNT and CDR2 is YYREEE in the germline V gene (reference sequence). V gave up 2 bases and J gave up 9 bases, with 12 bases separating them. The CDR3 nucleotides read TGTGCCAGCAGCTTCCGTGGGGCCGGTTCACCCCTCCACTTT. Its protein product is CASSFRGAGSPLHF.

The CDR3 sequence is CASSPLTSKLGEQFF. The CDR3 region has the DNA TGTGCCAGCTCACCACTGACTAGTAAACTCGGCGAGCAGTTCTTC. The chain is built from TRBV18 and TRBJ2-1; TRBD2 is a possible D gene (6 bases). Germline values: CDR1 KGHSH, CDR2 LQKENI. The V end lost 1 base, the J end lost 10 bases, and 17 bases lay between the germline ends. This CDR3 contains 15 residues.

V gene TRBV4-1 combines with J gene TRBJ1-2, with TRBD1 matching 8 bases. Germline lookup yields CDR1 MGHRA and CDR2 YSYEKL. Trimming removed 5 bases from V and 3 bases from J; junction bases left unmatched: 5. The CDR3 runs to 14 residues. As DNA, the CDR3 is TGCGCCAGCAGCGCAAGGACAGGGCACTATGGCTACACCTTC. It yields the protein CASSARTGHYGYTF.

The chain employs TRBV13 and TRBJ1-1; 7 bases are a match to TRBD1. Looked up from germline, CDR1 is PRHDT and CDR2 is FYEKMQ (reference sequence). The CDR3 sequence is 14 residues long. V shed 5 bases, J shed 1 base, and the junction held 4 bases outside the gene matches. CDR3 nucleotide sequence: TGTGCCAGCAGCATGGGACAGCGGAACACTGAAGCTTTCTTT. This translates into CASSMGQRNTEAFF.

As regards this clone: Its ends do not fully match the called genes, so a read error is possible. CDR3 region: CANSLEWTDYGYTF. In DNA form, the CDR3 reads TGCGCCAACAGCTTGGAGTGGACAGACTATGGCTACACCTTC. The chain combines TRBV5-1 with TRBJ1-2, with TRBD1 as a possible D gene (6 bases). This CDR3 spans 14 amino acids. Germline assignment: CDR1 SGHRS and CDR2 YFSETQ.

The chain links TRBV9 to TRBJ1-1, with D perhaps matching TRBD1 (6 bases). V was shortened by 3 bases and J by 3 bases, with 9 bases between the two germline ends. The length of the CDR3 is 13 residues. Germline V gives CDR1 SGDLS, CDR2 YYNGEE. This chain's CDR3 is CASSGYRDTEAFF. The CDR3 coding sequence is TGTGCCAGCAGCGGATACAGGGACACTGAAGCTTTCTTT.

The chain has TRBV11-1 and TRBJ1-1; D may be TRBD1 (5 bases). Per germline, CDR1 SGHAT and CDR2 FQDESV (reference sequence). The CDR3 covers 13 residues. V was clipped by 4 bases and J by 3 bases, with 9 bases between them. DNA of the CDR3: TGTGCCAGCAGCTCCCAGGGATACACTGAAGCTTTCTTT. Protein sequence: CASSSQGYTEAFF. The entire variable domain, with the rest obtained from reference TRBV11-1 and TRBJ1-1, is as follows: EAEVAQSPRYKITEKSQAVAFWCDPISGHATLYWYRQILGQGPELLVQFQDESVVDDSQLPKDRFSAERLKGVDSTLKIQPAELGDSAMYLCASSSQGYTEAFFGQGTRLTVV.

The J gene is TRBJ2-5, the V gene TRBV6-4, with 8 bases fitting TRBD2. Germline loops: CDR1 MRHNA, CDR2 SNTAGT. This CDR3 has 15 residues. Losses at the gene ends were 3 bases for V and 4 bases for J; bases not matched to a gene: 7. CDR3 protein: CASSENSGGTETQYF. CDR3 in DNA: TGTGCCAGCAGTGAAAACTCGGGAGGGACAGAGACCCAGTACTTC.

The chain employs TRBV9 and TRBJ2-2; maybe TRBD1 (6 bases). V was pared by 1 base and J by 7 bases, with 14 bases between. Germline values: CDR1 SGDLS, CDR2 YYNGEE. The CDR3 covers 15 residues. CDR3 amino acids: CASSVSGGYDGELFF. In DNA form, the CDR3 reads TGTGCCAGCAGCGTATCTGGGGGCTACGACGGGGAGCTGTTTTTT.

The chain carries TRBV4-2 and TRBJ2-7; 8 nucleotides agree with TRBD1. The CDR3 runs to 16 residues. Germline lookup yields CDR1 LGHNA and CDR2 YNFKEQ. Germline trimming cut 1 base from V and 3 bases from J; bases unmatched to any gene: 8. The CDR3 nucleotides read TGTGCCAGCAGCCAAGCGGAGATCGGACAGGGCTACGAGCAGTACTTC. This encodes CASSQAEIGQGYEQYF.

The rearrangement links TRBV2 to TRBJ2-2; D remains unclear. Germline V lookup: CDR1 SNHLY, CDR2 FYNNEI. The CDR3 loop spans 14 amino acids. The ends were cut back, 6 bases at V and 1 base at J, with 9 bases in the middle. CDR3 residues: CASRETRNTGELFF. DNA for the CDR3: TGTGCCAGCAGGGAAACGCGGAACACCGGGGAGCTGTTTTTT.

The chain has TRBV7-3 and TRBJ1-3; possibly TRBD1 for D (6 bases). V lost 1 base and J lost 6, with 16 bases in between. CDR3 size: 16 residues. Germline-derived CDR1 and CDR2 are SGHTA and FQGTGA. The DNA of the CDR3 is TGTGCCAGCAGCTTAAACAGGAACAGGGATTCAAACACCATATATTTT. Translation: CASSLNRNRDSNTIYF.

This chain connects TRBV11-3 to TRBJ2-1; D may be TRBD1 (7 bases). CDR1 SGHNT and CDR2 YENEEA come from the germline V gene. This CDR3 is built from 14 residues. V was cut by 5 bases and J by 6 bases, with 14 bases left in between. This CDR3 is CASSPPGGSNEQFF. In DNA form, the CDR3 reads TGTGCCAGCAGCCCCCCAGGGGGGTCCAATGAGCAGTTCTTC.